Presented here are 17 T cell receptor beta chains from one specimen sequenced in a study of post-analysis software for immune sequencing data (dated by TCRdb to about 2015). General conclusions and limits of the study: Patients showed significantly higher frequencies than controls for about 5 TRBV segments, among them TRBV5-6, TRBV5-1 and TRBV20-1.

Library method: PCR. For sequencing, an Illumina HiSeq 2500 was employed. To reduce PCR and sequencing biases, unique molecular identifiers were incorporated into the TCR beta cDNA libraries. In-frame beta chains were kept once TCRdb had trimmed the public reads at Q25 with fastp and called clones with MiXCR. Rows are unified per CDR3 protein, each entry keeping the most common DNA and genes. The sample table shows about 210,000 distinct CDR3 sequences, and approximately 28% are seen once. Of the sample, about 3.7% is held by the ten largest clones. These receptors lack a known antigen. The sequencing input was blood. The receptors come from a girl younger than 18 with multiple sclerosis.

This clonotype was seen repeatedly, ten times or more. Its ends do not fully match the called genes, so a read error is possible. The V gene is TRBV2, the J gene TRBJ2-1; the D gene could be TRBD1 or TRBD2 (5 bases each). The CDR3 runs 14 residues. Per the germline V gene, CDR1 is SNHLY and CDR2 is FYNNEI. The CDR3 DNA reads as TGTGCCAGCAGCCAACCGGGGACCTACCATGAGCAGTTCTTC. As protein: CASSQPGTYHEQFF.

With regard to this clonotype: A read error may explain this, as a much larger clone is one base away. V is TRBV29-1 and J is TRBJ2-1; 7 nucleotides match TRBD1. Gene TRBJ2-7 matches the end of the DNA better, so the J call may be wrong. Germline lookup yields CDR1 SQVTM and CDR2 ANQGSEA. The CDR3 totals 16 residues. The CDR3 DNA reads as TGCAGCGTTGAAGAGGGTACAGGGGCTTCCTACAATGAGCAGTACTTC. It is translated as CSVEEGTGASYNEQYF.

In this sample, this clonotype turned up many times. The V gene is TRBV20-1, the J gene TRBJ2-5, with 12 positions matching TRBD2. This CDR3 contains 15 residues. Germline lookup yields CDR1 DFQATT and CDR2 SNEGSKA (reference sequence). V was pared by 2 bases and J by 4 bases, with 5 bases of the junction left unmatched. The CDR3 coding sequence is TGCAGTGCTAGACCGACTAGCGGGAGTTCAGAGACCCAGTACTTC. Its translation is CSARPTSGSSETQYF.

This clonotype was recorded many times. The chain recombines TRBV4-1 with TRBJ2-1; the match to TRBD2 covers 11 bases. The junction had 2 bases not matched to a gene; V was cut back by 4 bases and J by 6 bases. CDR3 length: 14 residues. Germline V CDR1 and CDR2: MGHRA, YSYEKL. The chain's CDR3 is CASSRLAGINEQFF. The CDR3 region has the DNA TGCGCCAGCAGCCGACTAGCGGGAATCAATGAGCAGTTCTTC.

This clonotype occurred many times. The rearrangement links TRBV20-1 to TRBJ2-7; D is possibly TRBD1 (5 bases). The V and J ends lost 0 bases and 7 bases respectively, with 13 bases between them. This CDR3 comprises 13 residues. Germline-derived CDR1 and CDR2 are DFQATT and SNEGSKA (reference sequence). CDR3 nucleotides: TGCAGTGCTAGAGAGGACACTTATACGGAGCAGTACTTC. Translation gives CSAREDTYTEQYF.

This clonotype was detected only a few times. The chain carries TRBV7-9 and TRBJ1-6, with D perhaps matching TRBD1 (5 bases). The CDR3 is 14 amino acids. V was shortened by 4 bases and J by 8 bases, with 12 bases between the two germline ends. From germline, CDR1 is SEHNR and CDR2 FQNEAQ (reference sequence). CDR3 amino acids: CASSSPGLDSPLHF. CDR3 DNA: TGTGCCAGCAGCTCACCGGGACTGGATTCACCCCTCCACTTT.

This clonotype was seen repeatedly, ten times or more. DNA for the CDR3: TGCAGCGTTGAATGGAACAGGGGGACAGATACGCAGTATTTT. This encodes CSVEWNRGTDTQYF. J is TRBJ2-3 and V is TRBV29-1, with 8 positions matching TRBD1. V trimming: 2 bases; J trimming: 3 bases; junction bases outside the gene matches: 4. The CDR3 runs 14 residues. CDR1 is SQVTM and CDR2 is ANQGSEA in the germline V gene.

The gene calls are TRBV5-4 and TRBJ1-3, with D unresolved. Trimming shortened V by 0 bases and J by 4 bases, and 14 bases separated the two germline ends. The CDR3 totals 16 residues. Germline V gives CDR1 SGHNT, CDR2 YYREEE (reference sequence). CDR3 nucleotide sequence: TGTGCCAGCAGCTTGGGCCCGAAGGGCTCCGGAAACACCATATATTTT. Translation: CASSLGPKGSGNTIYF.

As regards this clonotype: Being one base from a much bigger clone, this may be a read error. The DNA of the CDR3 is TGTGCCAGCAGCTTGGGGACTAGCGGGAGTTATTCCTACGAGCAGGACTTC. The encoded protein is CASSLGTSGSYSYEQDF. This chain uses TRBV11-2 with TRBJ2-7; 14 positions match TRBD2. In germline, CDR1 is SGHAT, CDR2 FQNNGV. This CDR3 is 17 amino acids long.

A note on this clonotype: A read error may be the cause here, since a much bigger clone is one base away. CDR3 sequence (DNA): TGTGCCAGCAGCCTTAGGGGGTGGGGGGAGGCCTACAATGAGCAGTTCTTC. Amino acids: CASSLRGWGEAYNEQFF. The chain links TRBV11-1 to TRBJ2-1; D may be TRBD1 or TRBD2 (6 bases each). The CDR3 runs 17 residues. Trimming took off 5 bases at V and 2 bases at J, with 19 bases between the two ends. Germline CDR1 reads SGHAT; CDR2 reads FQDESV (reference sequence).

This clonotype showed up just once. A junction end diverges from the germline sequence, so it may reflect a read error. The chain uses TRBV20-1 and TRBJ2-2, with 7 positions matching TRBD2. This CDR3 has 12 residues. Germline CDR1 is DFQATT and CDR2 is SNEGSKA (reference sequence). For the CDR3, the DNA is TGCAGCCTCTGGGGAGGGCCCGGGGAGCGGTTTTTT. This translates into CSLWGGPGERFF.

This clonotype was seen ten or more times. This chain links TRBV5-1 with TRBJ2-7; tentative D call: TRBD2 (6 bases). Deletions cut 0 bases from V and 7 bases from J, with 17 bases between. Per the germline V gene, CDR1 is SGHRS and CDR2 is YFSETQ. This CDR3 comprises 15 residues. CDR3 in DNA: TGCGCCAGCAGCTTGGCCAGCGGGTACTTGGGGGAGCAGTACTTC. Encoded protein: CASSLASGYLGEQYF.

This chain connects TRBV10-2 to TRBJ1-5; 7 bases fit TRBD1. TRBJ2-3 matches the DNA end more closely, so the J call is doubtful. Germline loops: CDR1 WSHSY, CDR2 SAAADI. The CDR3 is 15 residues long. The chain's CDR3 is CASTPGQYSNQPQYF. In DNA, the CDR3 is TGCGCCAGCACCCCGGGACAGTATAGCAATCAGCCCCAGTATTTT.

This clonotype was recorded many times. The genes are TRBV10-3 and TRBJ1-1, with a tentative D call TRBD1 (5 bases). The CDR3 has 16 residues. Germline CDR1 is ENHRY and CDR2 is SYGVKD. V was trimmed by 3 bases and J by 1 base, leaving 15 bases between them. The CDR3 DNA is TGTGCCATCAGTGAAGGGACCCAAATACCGAACACTGAAGCTTTCTTT. Translating gives CAISEGTQIPNTEAFF.

The chain is built from TRBV10-3 and TRBJ1-5; D possibly corresponds to TRBD1 (5 bases). The germline V gene has CDR1 ENHRY and CDR2 SYGVKD. Trimming stripped 4 bases from V and 3 bases from J, with 10 bases between. The CDR3 totals 14 residues. The chain's CDR3 is CAISAQGDNQPQHF. CDR3 sequence (DNA): TGTGCCATCAGTGCCCAGGGAGACAATCAGCCCCAGCATTTT.

The gene calls are TRBV20-1 and TRBJ2-7; 7 bases align to TRBD2. The CDR3 is made up of 16 amino acids. After removal of 0 bases from V and 4 bases from J, the junction contained 12 bases not matched to a gene. CDR1 DFQATT and CDR2 SNEGSKA come from the germline V gene (reference sequence). CDR3: CSARDLGPSGIYEQYF. CDR3 sequence (DNA): TGCAGTGCTAGAGATCTGGGTCCTAGCGGAATTTACGAGCAGTACTTC.

This clonotype was detected many times. This sequence joins TRBV20-1 and TRBJ2-3; 11 positions agree with TRBD2. This CDR3 comprises 14 residues. Germline V gene sequence: CDR1 DFQATT, CDR2 SNEGSKA (reference sequence). V trimming: 5 bases; J trimming: 6 bases; junction bases outside the gene matches: 7. As DNA, the CDR3 is TGCAGTGCTTCTTTAGCGGGAGGGGGGGATACGCAGTATTTT. As protein: CSASLAGGGDTQYF.